The 22 T cell receptor beta chains listed next were all sequenced from one sample in a study of somatic mutations in cytotoxic T cells in rheumatoid arthritis. Generated by immunoSEQ multiplex PCR, the TCRdb table keeps only in-frame clones and is missing some. The sample consists of 9,000 to 9,500 clones, roughly 79% of them appearing once. Material: CD8+ T cells sorted from blood. Source of these receptors: an adult with rheumatoid arthritis.

CDR3 loop: CASSEWTGGNQPQHF. The CDR3 nucleotides are TGTGCCAGCAGTGAGTGGACAGGGGGCAATCAGCCCCAGCATTTT. This sequence joins TRBV27 and TRBJ1-5; the match to TRBD1 covers 9 bases. The CDR3 loop spans 15 amino acids. Germline lookup yields CDR1 MNHEY and CDR2 SMNVEV (reference sequence). V was pared by 5 bases and J by 2 bases, with 4 bases of the junction left unmatched.

The genes are TRBV7-9 and TRBJ1-6, with a tentative D call TRBD1 (5 bases). V was pared by 4 bases and J by 0 bases, with 10 bases between. CDR3 size: 16 residues. Per germline, CDR1 SEHNR and CDR2 FQNEAQ (reference sequence). Written as DNA, the CDR3 is TGTGCCAGCAGCTCGGACATCCTCTCCTATAATTCACCCCTCCACTTT. This codes for CASSSDILSYNSPLHF.

V is TRBV27 and J is TRBJ1-1; D is uncertain. The germline V and J ends were trimmed by 6 bases and 1 base, with 9 bases remaining between them. Germline assignment: CDR1 MNHEY and CDR2 SMNVEV (reference sequence). This CDR3 has 13 amino acids. CDR3 nucleotides: TGTGCCAGCAGCACAGCTGAGAACACTGAAGCTTTCTTT. It codes for CASSTAENTEAFF.

A single count supports this clone. The J gene is TRBJ2-6, the V gene TRBV5-4, with 9 bases fitting TRBD1. The CDR3 runs to 18 residues. V lost 4 bases and J lost 2; bases outside the gene matches: 10. Germline V gene sequence: CDR1 SGHNT, CDR2 YYREEE (reference sequence). CDR3 residues: CASSPGGTGFAGANVLTF. CDR3 coding DNA: TGTGCCAGCAGCCCGGGCGGGACAGGGTTCGCTGGGGCCAACGTCCTGACTTTC.

The J gene is TRBJ2-1, the V gene TRBV5-6; 11 bases map to TRBD2. Germline lookup yields CDR1 SGHDT and CDR2 YYEEEE. CDR3 length equals 15 residues. Trimming at V came to 1 base and at J to 9 bases, leaving 6 bases not matched to a gene. The CDR3 is CASSLLSGGASEQFF. CDR3 coding DNA: TGTGCCAGCAGCTTGCTTAGCGGGGGGGCCAGTGAGCAGTTCTTC.

This chain connects TRBV9 to TRBJ2-6; no reliable D call. Trimming removed 1 base from V and 0 bases from J, with 17 bases in between. Germline-derived CDR1 and CDR2 are SGDLS and YYNGEE. The CDR3 runs to 19 residues. DNA of the CDR3: TGTGCCAGCAGCGTAAACAGACAAGGATTAAGCTCTGGGGCCAACGTCCTGACTTTC. It is translated as CASSVNRQGLSSGANVLTF. The full variable domain, its missing parts supplied by reference TRBV9 and TRBJ2-6, is DSGVTQTPKHLITATGQRVTLRCSPRSGDLSVYWYQQSLDQGLQFLIQYYNGEERAKGNILERFSAQQFPDLHSELNLSSLELGDSALYFCASSVNRQGLSSGANVLTFGAGSRLTVL.

Only a few counts were recorded for this clone. The chain carries TRBV2 and TRBJ1-1, with D possibly being TRBD1 (5 bases). There are 11 residues in the CDR3. Germline CDR1 reads SNHLY; CDR2 reads FYNNEI. The CDR3, as DNA: TGTGCAGAGGGGTTGAACACTGAAGCTTTCTTT. Translated: CAEGLNTEAFF.

The chain combines TRBV19 with TRBJ2-3; possible D gene TRBD2, 5 bases. The germline CDR1 and CDR2 sequences are LNHDA and SQIVND (reference sequence). Trimming cost V 5 bases and J 14 bases, with 20 bases left between them. This CDR3 is 13 amino acids long. The CDR3 spells CASSPPLEGAPYF. The CDR3 DNA reads TGTGCCAGTAGTCCCCCCTTAGAGGGAGCCCCGTATTTT.

The chain carries TRBV27 and TRBJ2-7; the D call may be TRBD1 or TRBD2 (5 bases each). The CDR3 extends over 12 amino acids. Germline V lookup: CDR1 MNHEY, CDR2 SMNVEV (reference sequence). Trimming stripped 2 bases from V and 6 bases from J, with 8 bases between. CDR3 DNA sequence: TGTGCCAGCAGTTTAATCGGGGCCGAGCAGTACTTC. This translates into CASSLIGAEQYF.

The chain is built from TRBV28 and TRBJ1-1; D is ambiguous. The CDR3 contains 14 residues. Germline CDR1 MDHEN, CDR2 SYDVKM. V was trimmed by 4 bases and J by 1 base, leaving 10 bases between them. The CDR3 here is CASSYGETNTEAFF. The CDR3 coding sequence is TGTGCCAGCAGTTACGGGGAAACGAACACTGAAGCTTTCTTT. Full variable domain (remainder filled in from reference TRBV28 and TRBJ1-1): DVKVTQSSRYLVKRTGEKVFLECVQDMDHENMFWYRQDPGLGLRLIYFSYDVKMKEKGDIPEGYSVSREKKERFSLILESASTNQTSMYLCASSYGETNTEAFFGQGTRLTVV.

A single count supports this clone. The CDR3 bases are TGTGCCAGCAGTTTCGCTCGAGGATCTGATGCTTTCTTTGAGCAGTTCTTC. Translation: CASSFARGSDAFFEQFF. This chain uses TRBV27 with TRBJ2-1; no clear D gene. This CDR3 has 17 residues. Germline CDR1 reads MNHEY; CDR2 reads SMNVEV (reference sequence). V was pared by 3 bases and J by 9 bases, with 24 bases between.

The rearrangement links TRBV9 to TRBJ1-1; possibly TRBD1 for D (6 bases). The V end was cut by 1 base, the J end by 10 bases, with 23 bases between. The CDR3 length is 16 residues. Germline CDR1 reads SGDLS; CDR2 reads YYNGEE. The CDR3 region has the DNA TGTGCCAGCAGCGTAACGTCCCCTCGGGGGCCCGGTGGAGCTTTCTTT. Residues: CASSVTSPRGPGGAFF.

The rearrangement joins TRBV7-9 to TRBJ2-1, with 9 bases fitting TRBD2. CDR1 and CDR2 from the germline V gene are SEHNR and FQNEAQ (reference sequence). There are 16 residues in the CDR3. The ends lost 5 bases at V and 1 base at J; junction bases unmatched: 6. CDR3 DNA sequence: TGTGCCAGCAGCGTTATAGCGGGAGAGTCCTACAATGAGCAGTTCTTC. It is translated as CASSVIAGESYNEQFF.

CDR3 coding DNA: TGTGCCAGCAGTCCAGGAACCCATAATTCACCCCTCCACTTT. Amino acid sequence: CASSPGTHNSPLHF. The chain joins TRBV27 to TRBJ1-6; D gene ambiguous. This CDR3 is 14 amino acids long. Looked up from germline, CDR1 is MNHEY and CDR2 is SMNVEV (reference sequence). Trimming stripped 5 bases from V and 5 bases from J, with 10 bases between.

This clone was counted a single time. The chain recombines TRBV18 with TRBJ2-2; tentatively, D is TRBD1 (5 bases). V was clipped by 6 bases and J by 0 bases, with 20 bases between them. Germline assignment: CDR1 KGHSH and CDR2 LQKENI. CDR3 length: 18 amino acids. DNA of the CDR3: TGTGCCAGCTCCCCGAGGAAGGGGCACCATTCGAACACCGGGGAGCTGTTTTTT. Its translation: CASSPRKGHHSNTGELFF.

V is TRBV5-5 and J is TRBJ2-5, with 11 bases matching TRBD1. CDR1 SGHKS and CDR2 YYEKEE come from the germline V gene (reference sequence). This CDR3 has 15 residues. V dropped 3 bases and J dropped 5; count of bases not matched to a gene: 6. The chain's CDR3 is CASSWGDRGYETQYF. The CDR3 nucleotides are TGTGCCAGCAGCTGGGGGGACAGGGGGTATGAGACCCAGTACTTC.

The V and J genes are TRBV25-1 and TRBJ2-2, with D unclear. Deletions cut 3 bases from V and 7 bases from J, with 9 bases between. This CDR3 has 13 residues. The V gene's germline CDR1 is MGHDK and CDR2 SYGVNS. The CDR3 spells CASSDLFGGELFF. CDR3 sequence (DNA): TGTGCCAGCAGTGACTTGTTTGGCGGGGAGCTGTTTTTT.

The genes are TRBV5-1 and TRBJ1-5; D remains ambiguous. Germline values: CDR1 SGHRS, CDR2 YFSETQ. V lost 0 bases and J 7 bases, leaving 8 bases between the germline ends. The CDR3 spans 13 residues. The CDR3 region has the DNA TGCGCCAGCAGCTTGGTACTGGGGCAGCCCCAGCATTTT. Translation: CASSLVLGQPQHF.

The chain joins TRBV4-1 to TRBJ2-5; D remains unclear. Germline values: CDR1 MGHRA, CDR2 YSYEKL. Trimming shortened V by 1 base and J by 2 bases, and 5 bases separated the two germline ends. CDR3 length: 13 residues. CDR3 amino acids: CASSQGPQETQYF. The CDR3 DNA is TGCGCCAGCAGCCAAGGTCCTCAAGAGACCCAGTACTTC.

J is TRBJ1-1 and V is TRBV29-1; D unresolved. There are 13 residues in the CDR3. Deletions cut 5 bases from V and 0 bases from J, with 10 bases between. CDR1 and CDR2 from the germline V gene are SQVTM and ANQGSEA. The CDR3 nucleotides read TGCAGCGTTTTACCGGGATTGAACACTGAAGCTTTCTTT. Translation gives CSVLPGLNTEAFF.

The chain carries TRBV4-1 and TRBJ1-2, with TRBD1 matching 8 bases. Germline assignment: CDR1 MGHRA and CDR2 YSYEKL. The CDR3 sequence is 16 residues long. V was pared by 0 bases and J by 8 bases, with 11 bases of the junction left unmatched. The chain's CDR3 is CASSQETPTGVWGYTF. CDR3 nucleotides: TGCGCCAGCAGCCAAGAGACCCCGACAGGGGTATGGGGCTACACCTTC.

The rearrangement joins TRBV27 to TRBJ2-2, with 9 bases fitting TRBD2. Trimming cost V 2 bases and J 7 bases; bases outside gene matches: 8. The germline CDR1 and CDR2 sequences are MNHEY and SMNVEV (reference sequence). The CDR3 runs 16 residues. CDR3 sequence: CASSLITRGGIGELFF. For the CDR3, the DNA is TGTGCCAGCAGTTTAATTACGCGGGGGGGCATCGGGGAGCTGTTTTTT.